This TCR beta chain was captured in a study of post-analysis software for immune sequencing data. This CDR3 has 15 residues. The germline V and J ends were trimmed by 3 bases and 7 bases, with 16 bases remaining between them. Germline CDR1 reads MNHNS; CDR2 reads SASEGT. Study-level points and caveats: Compared against controls, patients with multiple sclerosis displayed significantly lower normalized Chao1 diversity. Controls had lower frequencies than patients of four or five TRBV segments, which included TRBV5-6, TRBV5-1 and TRBV20-1.

In the case of this clonotype: What it recognizes is unknown.

cDNA libraries for TCR beta contained unique molecular identifiers. One entry per CDR3 protein results from TCRdb running MiXCR on the PCR reads. The top ten hold roughly 0.54% of the sample, which has approximately 730,000 distinct CDR3 sequences, about 32% seen once. The TCR comes from a girl aged 5 to 17 with multiple sclerosis. V usage is TRBV6-1 and J usage is TRBJ2-1, with D uncertain. Sequenced sample: blood. The CDR3 sequence is CASSELVLLRNEQFF. DNA for the CDR3: TGTGCCAGCAGTGAGCTGGTACTCCTTCGGAATGAGCAGTTCTTC.